A selection of T cell receptor beta chains follows, all from one sample in a study of blood T cell repertoires in COVID-19. Profiling relied on immunoSEQ multiplex PCR, and the TCRdb table lists in-frame clones only, not all of them. The repertoire holds over 30,000 clones, with about nine tenths as singletons. The sample consisted of peripheral blood. Receptors were obtained from a man between 65 and 85 years old with acute or convalescent COVID-19. Each CDR3 is given with its conserved first and last residue. The order of the fields is V gene, D gene, J gene, clone size, CDR3 protein, CDR3 DNA. A D gene is named only where the DNA matches it firmly. Some rows mark clone size as missing; the rest say once, few, many or name a class of expanded clone.

>TRBV2|TRBD2|TRBJ2-3|once
CASSEAGGIDTQYF
TGTGCCAGCAGTGAGGCGGGAGGAATAGATACGCAGTATTTT
>TRBV4-2|NA|TRBJ1-1|NA
CASSPKGGHQNTEAFF
TGTGCCAGCAGCCCTAAGGGGGGGCACCAGAACACTGAAGCTTTCTTT
>TRBV7-2|NA|TRBJ1-5|NA
CASSLEGTTYSNQPQHF
TGTGCCAGCAGCTTAGAAGGGACAACTTATAGCAATCAGCCCCAGCATTTT
>TRBV5-1|TRBD2|TRBJ2-1|NA
CASSLGLAGVGEQFF
TGCGCCAGCAGCTTGGGACTAGCGGGAGTTGGTGAGCAGTTCTTC
>TRBV2|NA|TRBJ2-3|once
CASTGGAGTDTQYF
TGTGCCAGCACTGGCGGGGCGGGCACAGATACGCAGTATTTT
>TRBV11-2|TRBD2|TRBJ2-2|NA
CASPYSGSGITGELFF
TGTGCCAGTCCGTATAGCGGGAGTGGGATTACCGGGGAGCTGTTTTTT
>TRBV15|TRBD1|TRBJ1-2|NA
CATSWGQGAYGYTF
TGTGCCACCAGCTGGGGACAGGGGGCCTATGGCTACACCTTC
>TRBV11-2|TRBD1|TRBJ1-2|NA
CASSLGTGGTINYGYTF
TGTGCCAGCAGCTTAGGGACAGGGGGCACCATTAACTATGGCTACACCTTC
>TRBV5-1|TRBD2|TRBJ2-1|NA
CASSRGLADYNEQFF
TGCGCCAGCAGCCGGGGACTAGCAGATTACAATGAGCAGTTCTTC
>TRBV9|NA|TRBJ2-2|NA
CASTRTNTGELFF
TGTGCCAGCACGCGGACGAACACCGGGGAGCTGTTTTTT
>TRBV29-1|TRBD1|TRBJ2-5|NA
CSVRTGLQETQYF
TGCAGCGTTCGGACAGGACTTCAAGAGACCCAGTACTTC
>TRBV15|NA|TRBJ1-1|NA
CATSRVPRDTEAFF
TGTGCCACCAGCAGAGTCCCCCGCGACACCGAAGCTTTCTTT
>TRBV6-5|NA|TRBJ2-1|NA
CASSYPGRAAFF
TGTGCCAGCAGTTACCCTGGCAGGGCGGCGTTCTTC
>TRBV7-8|NA|TRBJ2-1|NA
CASSPRLDMYNEQFF
TGTGCCAGCAGCCCCCGACTAGACATGTACAATGAGCAGTTCTTC
>TRBV18|TRBD1|TRBJ1-1|NA
CASSGGTGANTEAFF
TGTGCCAGCTCCGGAGGGACAGGGGCGAACACTGAAGCTTTCTTT
>TRBV5-4|NA|TRBJ1-1|NA
CASSSPQGATEAFF
TGTGCCAGCAGCTCTCCACAGGGCGCCACTGAAGCTTTCTTT
>TRBV3-1/TRBV3-2|TRBD1|TRBJ2-1|NA
CASSQDRGQADEQFF
TGTGCCAGCAGCCAAGATCGGGGACAGGCCGATGAGCAGTTCTTC
>TRBV21-1|NA|TRBJ1-5|NA
CASSKRLTGLNQPQHF
TGTGCCAGCAGCAAACGGTTGACAGGGCTCAATCAGCCCCAGCATTTT
>TRBV10-3|TRBD2|TRBJ2-2|NA
CAVGGGGNTGELFF
TGTGCCGTCGGGGGGGGAGGGAACACCGGGGAGCTGTTTTTT
>TRBV6-5|TRBD1|TRBJ1-4|NA
CASSSTGGREKLFF
TGTGCCAGCAGTTCGACAGGGGGGCGGGAAAAACTGTTTTTT
>TRBV5-1|NA|TRBJ1-3|NA
CASSEAASGNTIYF
TGCGCCAGCTCAGAGGCAGCCTCTGGAAACACCATATATTTT
>TRBV4-3|TRBD2|TRBJ2-1|NA
CASSHTLGSSGYNEQFF
TGCGCCAGCAGCCATACCCTCGGGTCTAGCGGTTACAATGAGCAGTTCTTC
>TRBV10-3|NA|TRBJ1-2|few
CASAWGGGDGYTF
TGTGCCAGCGCTTGGGGGGGCGGAGATGGCTACACCTTC
>TRBV28|TRBD1|TRBJ1-2|NA
CASSLYTGAEGYTF
TGTGCCAGCAGTTTATACACAGGGGCGGAGGGCTACACCTTC
>TRBV19|NA|TRBJ2-2|NA
CASSILLEMNTGELFF
TGTGCCAGTAGTATTCTGCTAGAGATGAACACCGGGGAGCTGTTTTTT
>TRBV2|TRBD2|TRBJ2-7|NA
CASSEELAGGPDEQYF
TGTGCCAGCAGTGAAGAACTAGCGGGAGGGCCTGACGAGCAGTACTTC
>TRBV27|TRBD1|TRBJ1-1|NA
CASSPTQGARGAFF
TGTGCCAGCAGTCCGACACAGGGGGCGAGAGGAGCTTTCTTT
>TRBV19|NA|TRBJ1-2|NA
CASSPGIYGYTF
TGTGCCAGTAGTCCAGGGATCTATGGCTACACCTTC
>TRBV25-1|NA|TRBJ1-2|once
CASSQQGYGYTF
TGTGCCAGCAGTCAACAGGGCTATGGCTACACCTTC
>TRBV20-1|TRBD1|TRBJ2-7|NA
CSASSSYGTVSYEQYF
TGCAGTGCTAGTTCTTCATACGGGACAGTGTCCTACGAGCAGTACTTC
>TRBV7-2|TRBD2|TRBJ2-7|NA
CASSTGRGTRTYEQYF
TGTGCCAGCAGCACGGGGAGGGGTACTAGAACCTACGAGCAGTACTTC
>TRBV27|NA|TRBJ1-1|NA
CASSLMRNTEAFF
TGTGCCAGCAGTTTAATGAGGAACACTGAAGCTTTCTTT
>TRBV15|TRBD1|TRBJ1-1|large
CATGQGLGTEAFF
TGTGCCACTGGACAGGGGCTCGGCACTGAAGCTTTCTTT
>TRBV6-5|NA|TRBJ1-1|NA
CASIMNTEAFF
TGTGCCAGCATTATGAACACTGAAGCTTTCTTT
>TRBV7-9|TRBD1|TRBJ2-3|NA
CASSLGLQGKVTDTQYF
TGTGCCAGCAGCTTAGGCCTACAGGGGAAGGTGACAGATACGCAGTATTTT
>TRBV6-2/TRBV6-3|TRBD1|TRBJ1-2|few
CASSVTGSYGYTF
TGTGCCAGCAGTGTGACAGGGAGCTATGGCTACACCTTC
>TRBV11-3|TRBD1|TRBJ2-1|NA
CASSLAGQGAREQFF
TGTGCCAGCAGCTTAGCGGGACAGGGGGCGCGAGAGCAGTTCTTC
>TRBV9|TRBD1|TRBJ2-1|NA
CASSPQTGGVYNEQFF
TGTGCCAGCAGCCCACAGACAGGGGGGGTCTACAATGAGCAGTTCTTC
>TRBV18|NA|TRBJ1-3|NA
CASSPGGGSGNTIYF
TGTGCCAGCTCACCCGGCGGCGGCTCTGGAAACACCATATATTTT
>TRBV18|NA|TRBJ2-7|NA
CASLARGYEQYF
TGTGCCAGCTTAGCCCGGGGGTACGAGCAGTACTTC
>TRBV6-2/TRBV6-3|NA|TRBJ1-5|NA
CASSRIDGNSNQPQHF
TGTGCCAGCAGCCGCATCGACGGGAATAGCAATCAGCCCCAGCATTTT
>TRBV4-3|NA|TRBJ2-4|once
CASSQKTGITDIQYF
TGCGCCAGCAGCCAAAAGACAGGAATAACGGACATTCAGTACTTC
>TRBV7-2|NA|TRBJ2-6|NA
CASSISSFSGANVLTF
TGTGCCAGCAGCATCAGTTCTTTTTCTGGGGCCAACGTCCTGACTTTC
>TRBV29-1|NA|TRBJ1-1|NA
CSVVWGRRRGF
TGCAGCGTTGTCTGGGGCCGGAGGAGGGGCTTT
>TRBV19|NA|TRBJ1-2|few
CASSLSDVRENYGYTF
TGTGCCAGTAGCCTATCGGACGTGAGGGAGAACTATGGCTACACCTTC
>TRBV29-1|TRBD2|TRBJ2-2|NA
CSVEESGGFGTGELFF
TGCAGCGTTGAAGAATCGGGAGGATTTGGGACCGGGGAGCTGTTTTTT
>TRBV4-2|NA|TRBJ2-1|NA
CASSQEANYYEQFF
TGTGCCAGCAGCCAAGAAGCCAATTACTATGAGCAGTTCTTC
>TRBV7-9|TRBD1|TRBJ1-4|NA
CASRPQGAGEKLFF
TGTGCCAGCAGACCGCAGGGGGCCGGTGAAAAACTGTTTTTT
>TRBV19|NA|TRBJ1-2|NA
CASSIWQYNYGYTF
TGTGCCAGTAGTATTTGGCAGTATAACTATGGCTACACCTTC
>TRBV7-9|NA|TRBJ2-5|NA
CASTQSVQETQYF
TGTGCCAGCACCCAGTCTGTACAAGAGACCCAGTACTTC
>TRBV13|TRBD1|TRBJ1-6|NA
CASSTRTGAGSPLHF
TGTGCCAGCAGCACCCGGACAGGGGCAGGCTCACCCCTCCACTTT